What follows are 30 T cell receptor beta chains derived from one specimen sequenced in a study of CD8+ T cells in alopecia areata. Extracted RNA was reverse transcribed, and the resulting cDNA served as sequencing template. TCRdb keeps only in-frame clones here, not all; method: immunoSEQ multiplex PCR. This sample carries 180,000 or so clones, roughly 59% of them seen once, and the ten largest clones take 1.5% to 2%. The starting material was CD4+ T cells sorted from blood, obtained at week 0. These receptors were taken from a human donor with alopecia areata.

The chain is built from TRBV27 and TRBJ1-1, with 7 nucleotides matching TRBD1. Germline assignment: CDR1 MNHEY and CDR2 SMNVEV (reference sequence). Losses at the gene ends were 8 bases for V and 2 bases for J; bases not matched to a gene: 8. The CDR3 consists of 14 residues. The CDR3 loop is CASFLTGLNTEAFF. In DNA, the CDR3 is TGTGCCAGCTTCTTGACAGGGCTAAACACTGAAGCTTTCTTT.

This clone was found a few times. The chain joins TRBV25-1 to TRBJ1-2, with 7 bases lining up with TRBD1. CDR3 length equals 13 residues. The germline CDR1 and CDR2 sequences are MGHDK and SYGVNS. Trimming took 6 bases from V and 4 from J; bases not matched to a gene: 5. The CDR3 reads CASSAGQLYGYTF. In nucleotides, the CDR3 is TGTGCCAGCAGCGCGGGACAGCTCTATGGCTACACCTTC.

The chain has TRBV4-3 and TRBJ2-4, with 9 bases matching TRBD2. The germline V gene encodes CDR1 LGHNA and CDR2 YSLEER. Germline trimming cut 2 bases from V and 3 bases from J; bases unmatched to any gene: 5. The CDR3 spans 16 residues. The CDR3, as DNA: TGCGCCAGCAGCCAAAATCAACTAGCGGGCAAAAACATTCAGTACTTC. Protein: CASSQNQLAGKNIQYF.

The J gene is TRBJ2-5, the V gene TRBV4-2, with no clear D. Germline V gives CDR1 LGHNA, CDR2 YNFKEQ. The CDR3 runs to 12 residues. Trimming took off 0 bases at V and 5 bases at J, with 4 bases between the two ends. The CDR3 coding sequence is TGTGCCAGCAGCCAAGATAGGGAGACCCAGTACTTC. Translated, it gives CASSQDRETQYF.

The gene calls are TRBV15 and TRBJ2-3; 10 bases match TRBD2. CDR1 is LNHNV and CDR2 is YYDKDF in the germline V gene (reference sequence). This CDR3 is 16 amino acids long. The trim removed 1 base at V and 1 base at J, leaving 2 bases unmatched. In DNA, the CDR3 is TGTGCCACCAGCAGAGGGACTAGCGGAGGCACAGATACGCAGTATTTT. It translates to CATSRGTSGGTDTQYF.

This clone appeared a few times. The V gene is TRBV7-9, the J gene TRBJ2-1; D ambiguous. Germline lookup yields CDR1 SEHNR and CDR2 FQNEAQ (reference sequence). Trimming shortened V by 5 bases and J by 3 bases, and 14 bases separated the two germline ends. The CDR3 length is 15 residues. CDR3 protein: CASSAGLSGYNEQFF. The CDR3 DNA sequence: TGTGCCAGCAGCGCAGGCCTTTCCGGCTACAATGAGCAGTTCTTC.

V gene TRBV5-1 combines with J gene TRBJ2-5, with D possibly being TRBD1 or TRBD2 (5 bases each). This CDR3 is built from 15 residues. The germline gives CDR1 SGHRS, CDR2 YFSETQ. Trimming took off 0 bases at V and 3 bases at J, with 12 bases between the two ends. Here the CDR3 reads CASSLGGALEETQYF. The CDR3 nucleotides read TGCGCCAGCAGCTTGGGAGGGGCTTTGGAAGAGACCCAGTACTTC.

This clone has only a few counts. V is TRBV2 and J is TRBJ1-2; D remains unclear. Germline V lookup: CDR1 SNHLY, CDR2 FYNNEI. The CDR3 is 12 amino acids. Trimming took 7 bases from V and 4 from J, leaving 10 bases between them. CDR3 nucleotide sequence: TGTGCCAGCACCGAGGCAGCCTATGGCTACACCTTC. Translation: CASTEAAYGYTF. The variable domain in full, completed from reference TRBV2 and TRBJ1-2, reads EPEVTQTPSHQVTQMGQEVILRCVPISNHLYFYWYRQILGQKVEFLVSFYNNEISEKSEIFDDQFSVERPDGSNFTLKIRSTKLEDSAMYFCASTEAAYGYTFGSGTRLTVV.

The J gene is TRBJ2-7, the V gene TRBV2; D is possibly TRBD1 or TRBD2 (5 bases each). V was shortened by 6 bases and J by 3 bases, with 12 bases between the two germline ends. Looked up from germline, CDR1 is SNHLY and CDR2 is FYNNEI. This CDR3 region has 13 residues. The CDR3 nucleotides read TGTGCCAGCAGATGGGACCCAGACTACGAGCAGTACTTC. Amino acid sequence: CASRWDPDYEQYF. Full variable domain (rest looked up from reference TRBV2 and TRBJ2-7): EPEVTQTPSHQVTQMGQEVILRCVPISNHLYFYWYRQILGQKVEFLVSFYNNEISEKSEIFDDQFSVERPDGSNFTLKIRSTKLEDSAMYFCASRWDPDYEQYFGPGTRLTVT.

The rearrangement joins TRBV29-1 to TRBJ1-2; tentative D call: TRBD1 (5 bases). The ends were cut back, 7 bases at V and 5 bases at J, with 14 bases in the middle. The CDR3 has 12 residues. Germline lookup yields CDR1 SQVTM and CDR2 ANQGSEA. The CDR3 DNA sequence: TGCAGCGCCTCAAGGGGTCAATATGGCTACACCTTC. It codes for CSASRGQYGYTF.

The CDR3 nucleotides are TGCAGCGTTGTGTTAGGTATGAAAAGCACAGATACGCAGTATTTT. This encodes CSVVLGMKSTDTQYF. The chain recombines TRBV29-1 with TRBJ2-3; no clear D. The CDR3 covers 15 residues. Germline V gene lookup returns CDR1 SQVTM and CDR2 ANQGSEA. V was shortened by 4 bases and J by 0 bases, with 14 bases between the two germline ends.

This clone occurred many times. The chain links TRBV4-3 to TRBJ2-5, with D perhaps TRBD2 (6 bases). Deletions cut 4 bases from V and 3 bases from J, with 9 bases between. Germline CDR1 is LGHNA and CDR2 is YSLEER. CDR3 size: 13 residues. CDR3 nucleotides: TGCGCCAGCAGCCTACGACTAGAAGAGACCCAGTACTTC. Translating it yields CASSLRLEETQYF.

As for this clone: This may stem from a read error, because a much larger clone lies one nucleotide away. V is TRBV7-9 and J is TRBJ1-1; D unresolved. The length of the CDR3 is 11 residues. The germline V and J ends were trimmed by 3 bases and 4 bases, with 3 bases remaining between them. Germline-derived CDR1 and CDR2 are SEHNR and FQNEAQ (reference sequence). DNA of the CDR3: TGTGCCAGCAGCTTCATCACTGAAGCTTTCTTT. Amino acids: CASSFITEAFF.

About this clone itself: Other nucleotide sequences from this sample produce the same CDR3. The rearrangement uses TRBV9 and TRBJ1-2, with D tentatively TRBD1 (6 bases). CDR1 is SGDLS, CDR2 YYNGEE, per germline. Deletions cut 2 bases from V and 2 bases from J, with 7 bases between. The CDR3 extends over 13 amino acids. This CDR3 is CASSVDRNYGYTF. The DNA of the CDR3 is TGTGCCAGCAGCGTCGACAGGAACTATGGCTACACCTTC.

This clone was picked up a small number of times. The chain employs TRBV9 and TRBJ1-4, with 8 bases aligning to TRBD1. CDR1 SGDLS and CDR2 YYNGEE come from the germline V gene. Trimming removed 2 bases from V and 10 bases from J; junction bases left unmatched: 10. This CDR3 region has 15 residues. CDR3 loop: CASSVGDAGTGKLFF. CDR3 nucleotides: TGTGCCAGCAGCGTCGGAGACGCCGGGACAGGAAAACTGTTTTTT.

The V call is TRBV18, the J call TRBJ2-7; TRBD1 agrees at 8 bases. J was trimmed by 5 bases and V by 3 bases; bases with no gene match: 6. The germline V gene has CDR1 KGHSH and CDR2 LQKENI. The length of the CDR3 is 14 residues. The CDR3 DNA reads TGTGCCAGCTCACCCACTCGGACAGGGCACGAGCAGTACTTC. Protein: CASSPTRTGHEQYF. Variable domain in full (rest from reference TRBV18 and TRBJ2-7): NAGVMQNPRHLVRRRGQEARLRCSPMKGHSHVYWYRQLPEEGLKFMVYLQKENIIDESGMPKERFSAEFPKEGPSILRIQQVVRGDSAAYFCASSPTRTGHEQYFGPGTRLTVT.

This clone has at least ten counts. The chain links TRBV7-2 to TRBJ2-2, with TRBD1 matching over 7 bases. Germline V gene sequence: CDR1 SGHTA, CDR2 FQGNSA. The CDR3 sequence is 14 residues long. J gave up 1 base and V 10 bases, and 6 bases lay outside the gene matches. CDR3: CATTGQMNTGELFF. DNA for the CDR3: TGTGCCACTACGGGACAGATGAACACCGGGGAGCTGTTTTTT.

In this sample, this clone turned up a few times. This chain connects TRBV19 to TRBJ1-4; D is perhaps TRBD1 (6 bases). V lost 7 bases to trimming and J lost 5 bases, with 11 bases between them. Germline V lookup: CDR1 LNHDA, CDR2 SQIVND (reference sequence). The CDR3 spans 13 residues. CDR3 DNA: TGTGCCAGTACCCCGACAGGAAATGAAAAACTGTTTTTT. Its translation is CASTPTGNEKLFF.

The chain combines TRBV4-3 with TRBJ1-1; D unclear. This CDR3 is 15 amino acids long. V lost 0 bases, J lost 2 bases, and 10 bases lay in between. The germline V gene has CDR1 LGHNA and CDR2 YSLEER. Here the CDR3 DNA reads TGCGCCAGCAGCCAAGATCATGGGAGAAACACTGAAGCTTTCTTT. Protein product: CASSQDHGRNTEAFF.

The genes are TRBV29-1 and TRBJ2-6, with D unclear. The V and J ends lost 6 bases and 4 bases respectively, with 13 bases between them. CDR3 length equals 14 residues. The germline V gene has CDR1 SQVTM and CDR2 ANQGSEA. In DNA, the CDR3 is TGCAGCGTACCCGTAGGAACGGGGGCCAACGTCCTGACTTTC. It specifies CSVPVGTGANVLTF.

This clone has just a few counts. The chain is built from TRBV5-1 and TRBJ2-1, with 7 bases that match TRBD1. The germline CDR1 and CDR2 sequences are SGHRS and YFSETQ. The V and J ends lost 0 bases and 6 bases, in that order; junction bases with no gene match: 9. The CDR3 loop spans 16 amino acids. Written as DNA, the CDR3 is TGCGCCAGCAGCTTGGATTCGGGACAGAGATCCAATGAGCAGTTCTTC. This gives the protein CASSLDSGQRSNEQFF.

The CDR3, as DNA: TGCGCCAGCAGCCAAGAGGGGAGGGGTGTCTACGAGCAGTACTTC. Translation: CASSQEGRGVYEQYF. The chain recombines TRBV4-3 with TRBJ2-7; 7 bases agree with TRBD2. Germline assignment: CDR1 LGHNA and CDR2 YSLEER. The CDR3 covers 15 residues. With 0 bases clipped from V and 3 bases from J, the junction kept 5 bases outside the gene matches.

The V gene is TRBV5-6, the J gene TRBJ2-5, with TRBD2 as a possible D gene (5 bases). V lost 4 bases to trimming and J lost 3 bases, with 10 bases between them. Germline CDR1 SGHDT, CDR2 YYEEEE. This CDR3 region has 13 residues. The CDR3 region has the DNA TGTGCCAGCAGCCCCGGGATTGAAGAGACCCAGTACTTC. This codes for CASSPGIEETQYF.

This clone was seen only a few times. The chain employs TRBV29-1 and TRBJ1-2; perhaps TRBD1 as D (5 bases). The CDR3 contains 13 residues. V was clipped by 7 bases and J by 5 bases, with 17 bases between them. Germline V CDR1 and CDR2: SQVTM, ANQGSEA. This CDR3 is CSAVRGREYGYTF. CDR3 DNA sequence: TGCAGCGCTGTCCGAGGCAGGGAGTATGGCTACACCTTC.

V gene TRBV5-1 combines with J gene TRBJ1-2; no clear D gene. The CDR3 length is 13 residues. The germline CDR1 and CDR2 sequences are SGHRS and YFSETQ. Deletions cut 0 bases from V and 8 bases from J, with 11 bases between. The CDR3 is CASSLEDGGGYTF. CDR3 nucleotides: TGCGCCAGCAGCTTGGAGGATGGAGGAGGCTACACCTTC.

As to this clone: Other DNA sequences in this sample translate to the same CDR3. This chain uses TRBV2 with TRBJ2-7; 9 bases fit TRBD1. Germline V gene lookup returns CDR1 SNHLY and CDR2 FYNNEI. J gave up 3 bases and V 8 bases, and 2 bases lay outside the gene matches. This CDR3 region has 12 residues. The CDR3 DNA reads as TGTGCCAGCGACAGGGGGAACTACGAGCAGTACTTC. Encoded protein: CASDRGNYEQYF.

At least ten counts were recorded for this clone. This CDR3 reads CASSLVGGSTDTQYF. In DNA form, the CDR3 reads TGTGCCAGCAGCTTAGTCGGCGGGAGCACAGATACGCAGTATTTT. The rearrangement joins TRBV7-2 to TRBJ2-3; tentative D call: TRBD2 (5 bases). Per germline, CDR1 SGHTA and CDR2 FQGNSA. V was pared by 1 base and J by 0 bases, with 8 bases between. This CDR3 has 15 amino acids. Full variable domain (remainder filled in from reference TRBV7-2 and TRBJ2-3): GAGVSQSPSNKVTEKGKDVELRCDPISGHTALYWYRQSLGQGLEFLIYFQGNSAPDKSGLPSDRFSAERTGGSVSTLTIQRTQQEDSAVYLCASSLVGGSTDTQYFGPGTRLTVL.

This clone has more than one count but fewer than ten. This chain connects TRBV29-1 to TRBJ2-5; D remains ambiguous. The length of the CDR3 is 12 residues. V lost 5 bases and J lost 3, with 10 bases in between. CDR1 is SQVTM, CDR2 ANQGSEA, per germline. The CDR3 nucleotides are TGCAGCGTTCGGCCTGGGGAAGAGACCCAGTACTTC. Its translation is CSVRPGEETQYF.

The V gene is TRBV5-1, the J gene TRBJ2-3; TRBD2 agrees at 8 bases. The germline gives CDR1 SGHRS, CDR2 YFSETQ. CDR3 length: 15 residues. V lost 6 bases and J lost 0; bases outside the gene matches: 6. The chain's CDR3 is CASTLAGPSTDTQYF. The CDR3 region has the DNA TGCGCCAGCACGTTAGCGGGACCTAGCACAGATACGCAGTATTTT.

This chain connects TRBV29-1 to TRBJ1-2; tentative D call: TRBD1 (6 bases). V was clipped by 6 bases and J by 4 bases, with 15 bases between them. The CDR3 has 13 amino acids. Germline loops: CDR1 SQVTM, CDR2 ANQGSEA. CDR3 coding DNA: TGCAGCGTCGGGGACACGTCTCTCTATGGCTACACCTTC. Translated, it gives CSVGDTSLYGYTF.